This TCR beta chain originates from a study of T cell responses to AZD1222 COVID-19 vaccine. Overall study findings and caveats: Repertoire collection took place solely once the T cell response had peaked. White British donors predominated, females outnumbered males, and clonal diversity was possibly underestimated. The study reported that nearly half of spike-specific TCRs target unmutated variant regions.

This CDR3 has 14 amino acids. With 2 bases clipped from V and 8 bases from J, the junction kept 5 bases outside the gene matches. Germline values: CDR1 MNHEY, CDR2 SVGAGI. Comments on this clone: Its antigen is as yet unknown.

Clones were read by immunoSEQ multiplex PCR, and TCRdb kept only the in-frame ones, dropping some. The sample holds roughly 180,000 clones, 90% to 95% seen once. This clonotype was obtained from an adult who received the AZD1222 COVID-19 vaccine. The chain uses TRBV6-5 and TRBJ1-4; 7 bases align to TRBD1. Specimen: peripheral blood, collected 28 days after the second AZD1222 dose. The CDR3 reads CASSYRGGEEKLFF. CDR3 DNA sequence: TGTGCCAGCAGTTACAGAGGGGGCGAGGAAAAACTGTTTTTT.